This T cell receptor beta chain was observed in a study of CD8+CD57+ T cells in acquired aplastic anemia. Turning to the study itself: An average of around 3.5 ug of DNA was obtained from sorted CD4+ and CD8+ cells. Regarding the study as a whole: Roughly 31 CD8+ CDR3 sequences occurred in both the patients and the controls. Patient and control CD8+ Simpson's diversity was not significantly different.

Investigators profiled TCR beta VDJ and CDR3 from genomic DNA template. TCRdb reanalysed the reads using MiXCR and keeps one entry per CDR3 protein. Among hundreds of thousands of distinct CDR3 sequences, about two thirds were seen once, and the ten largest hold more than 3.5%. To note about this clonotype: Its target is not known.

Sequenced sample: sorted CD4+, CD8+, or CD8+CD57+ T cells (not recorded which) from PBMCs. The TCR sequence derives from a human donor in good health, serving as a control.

DNA for the CDR3: TGTGCCAGCAGCGATCTGGGACAGGGTTGGTCTCCCGCTTTCTTT. Protein: CASSDLGQGWSPAFF. This rearrangement joins TRBV7-9 to TRBJ1-1, with 9 bases that match TRBD1. V dropped 5 bases and J dropped 11; count of bases not matched to a gene: 15. This CDR3 spans 15 amino acids. Per the germline V gene, CDR1 is SEHNR and CDR2 is FQNEAQ (reference sequence).